This is a list of T cell receptor beta chains from one sample in a study of cytomegalovirus exposure and HLA in healthy donors. The method was immunoSEQ multiplex PCR; TCRdb's version includes in-frame clones alone and lacks a portion of them. The sample yields 110,000 to 150,000 clones, about 94% seen once. The sequenced sample was PBMCs. Receptors originate from a man younger than 35 in good health and CMV-seropositive. The CDR3 runs from the conserved cysteine through the conserved F or W. The order of the fields is clone size, D gene, J gene, V gene, CDR3 protein, CDR3 DNA. The D gene is left open where the match is weak. A clone size is listed for some rows: how often the clone was seen (once, few, many), or a class if it is expanded.

NA	NA	TRBJ2-2	TRBV5-4	CASSFRQGGTGELFF	TGTGCCAGCAGCTTCCGACAGGGAGGCACCGGGGAGCTGTTTTTT
NA	NA	TRBJ1-2	TRBV4-2	CASSQDIGDGYTF	TGTGCCAGCAGCCAAGATATAGGGGATGGCTACACCTTC
NA	NA	TRBJ2-7	TRBV28	CASSLSGETYEQYF	TGTGCCAGCAGTTTAAGTGGGGAGACCTACGAGCAGTACTTC
NA	NA	TRBJ2-7	TRBV28	CASSSPAGGDEQYF	TGTGCCAGCAGTTCACCGGCAGGCGGGGACGAGCAGTACTTC
NA	TRBD1	TRBJ1-4	TRBV7-2	CASRPGTDNEKLFF	TGTGCCAGCAGGCCCGGGACAGATAATGAAAAACTGTTTTTT
NA	TRBD2	TRBJ2-5	TRBV7-7	CASSPTSGYQETQYF	TGTGCCAGCAGTCCGACTAGCGGATACCAAGAGACCCAGTACTTC
NA	TRBD1	TRBJ2-1	TRBV5-6	CASSFWDRGRDNEQFF	TGTGCCAGCAGCTTTTGGGACAGGGGAAGAGACAATGAGCAGTTCTTC
NA	NA	TRBJ2-2	TRBV28	CASSLDGDTNTGELFF	TGTGCCAGCAGTTTGGACGGGGACACCAACACCGGGGAGCTGTTTTTT
NA	TRBD1	TRBJ2-7	TRBV4-2	CASSQDRGQGAYEQYF	TGTGCCAGCAGCCAAGATCGAGGACAGGGGGCCTACGAGCAGTACTTC
once	NA	TRBJ1-5	TRBV28	CASKDRINQPQHF	TGTGCCAGCAAGGACAGAATTAATCAGCCCCAGCATTTT
NA	NA	TRBJ1-1	TRBV10-1	CASSESSAGEAFF	TGCGCCAGCAGTGAGTCTTCAGCAGGGGAAGCTTTCTTT
once	NA	TRBJ2-4	TRBV28	CASSLSTELAKNIQYF	TGTGCCAGCAGTTTGTCTACAGAGTTAGCCAAAAACATTCAGTACTTC
NA	NA	TRBJ2-7	TRBV7-8	CASSLVRGQVDEQYF	TGTGCCAGCAGCTTAGTTAGGGGCCAAGTCGACGAGCAGTACTTC
NA	NA	TRBJ1-1	TRBV5-8	CASSSRGGKAFF	TGTGCCAGCAGCTCCCGGGGGGGGAAAGCTTTCTTT
NA	NA	TRBJ1-1	TRBV19	CASTLSGGLNTEAFF	TGTGCCAGTACCTTATCGGGGGGATTGAACACTGAAGCTTTCTTT
NA	NA	TRBJ2-7	TRBV4-1	CASSQDLAGDFYEQYF	TGCGCCAGCAGCCAAGATCTGGCAGGGGATTTCTACGAGCAGTACTTC
NA	TRBD2	TRBJ2-7	TRBV5-6	CASSVGTSGFYEQYF	TGTGCCAGCAGCGTGGGGACTAGCGGATTTTACGAGCAGTACTTC
NA	NA	TRBJ1-4	TRBV5-1	CASSRGSSGEKLFF	TGCGCCAGCAGCCGGGGGAGTTCGGGTGAAAAACTGTTTTTT
NA	NA	TRBJ2-7	TRBV28	CASQPVPYEQYF	TGTGCCAGTCAACCGGTCCCCTACGAGCAGTACTTC
NA	NA	TRBJ2-7	TRBV19	CASSIGDTRAYEQYF	TGTGCCAGTAGTATAGGTGACACCCGAGCCTACGAGCAGTACTTC
NA	NA	TRBJ2-7	TRBV28	CASSPLFSSYEQYF	TGTGCCAGCAGTCCTCTATTTAGCTCCTACGAGCAGTACTTC
NA	NA	TRBJ2-1	TRBV10-3	CAIAPGTGPVEQFF	TGTGCCATCGCACCCGGGACTGGGCCGGTCGAGCAGTTCTTC
NA	NA	TRBJ1-5	TRBV19	CASRGRGYSNQPQHF	TGTGCCAGTAGGGGGAGGGGATATAGCAATCAGCCCCAGCATTTT
once	NA	TRBJ1-4	TRBV10-3	CAISESRVGKLFF	TGTGCCATCAGTGAGTCGAGGGTTGGGAAACTGTTTTTT
NA	NA	TRBJ2-5	TRBV2	CASSGEETQYF	TGTGCCAGCTCCGGGGAAGAGACCCAGTACTTC
NA	TRBD2	TRBJ2-1	TRBV5-4	CASSARTSGLNEQFF	TGTGCCAGCAGCGCAAGGACTAGCGGACTCAATGAGCAGTTCTTC
NA	TRBD2	TRBJ2-3	TRBV7-9	CASSRLAGEVHTQYF	TGTGCCAGCAGCAGACTAGCGGGAGAAGTTCATACGCAGTATTTT
NA	TRBD2	TRBJ2-4	TRBV6-6	CASSSGLDKNIQYF	TGTGCCAGCAGTTCAGGACTAGACAAAAACATTCAGTACTTC
NA	NA	TRBJ1-2	TRBV19	CASSSDSLNYGYTF	TGTGCCAGTAGCAGTGACAGCCTTAACTATGGCTACACCTTC
once	TRBD2	TRBJ2-5	TRBV30	CAWSGIRGLAGPQETQYF	TGTGCCTGGAGTGGGATAAGGGGACTAGCGGGTCCCCAAGAGACCCAGTACTTC
once	TRBD2	TRBJ2-5	TRBV6-1	CASSKTSGGETQYF	TGTGCCAGCAGTAAAACGTCGGGAGGGGAGACCCAGTACTTC
once	TRBD1	TRBJ2-1	TRBV5-6	CASSVTGGSYNEQFF	TGTGCCAGCAGCGTGACAGGGGGCTCCTACAATGAGCAGTTCTTC
NA	TRBD2	TRBJ2-7	TRBV7-6	CASSLALGSPGAGASRYEQYF	TGTGCCAGCAGCTTAGCTCTTGGCTCCCCAGGAGCGGGAGCCTCTAGGTACGAGCAGTACTTC
NA	NA	TRBJ2-1	TRBV5-1	CASSLGQVSYNEQFF	TGCGCCAGCAGCTTGGGACAGGTTTCCTACAATGAGCAGTTCTTC
NA	TRBD2	TRBJ2-7	TRBV7-9	CASSLPGLASYEQYF	TGTGCCAGCAGCTTACCGGGACTAGCTAGCTACGAGCAGTACTTC
NA	NA	TRBJ2-7	TRBV7-6	CASSSTKKPTNFSYEQYF	TGTGCCAGCAGCTCTACCAAGAAGCCTACTAATTTTTCCTACGAGCAGTACTTC
NA	TRBD1	TRBJ1-1	TRBV18	CASSSGTVEAFF	TGTGCCAGCTCATCCGGGACAGTTGAAGCTTTCTTT
NA	NA	TRBJ2-7	TRBV6-1	CASSGGLTPSYEQYF	TGTGCCAGCAGTGGGGGCTTGACACCCTCCTACGAGCAGTACTTC
NA	NA	TRBJ1-1	TRBV13	CASSLNFRDRDTEAFF	TGTGCCAGCAGCTTAAATTTCCGGGATCGGGACACTGAAGCTTTCTTT
NA	NA	TRBJ1-4	TRBV28	CASSPEGIGGRKLFF	TGTGCCAGCAGCCCAGAGGGAATAGGCGGGCGAAAACTGTTTTTT
NA	TRBD2	TRBJ2-1	TRBV2	CASRKIAGGSSEQFF	TGTGCCAGCAGGAAAATAGCGGGAGGTTCCAGTGAGCAGTTCTTC
NA	NA	TRBJ1-5	TRBV4-1	CASSLGAGGTGQPQHF	TGCGCCAGCAGCCTCGGAGCGGGGGGTACCGGACAGCCCCAGCATTTT
NA	NA	TRBJ2-5	TRBV27	CASSSPNQETQYF	TGTGCCAGCAGTTCCCCCAACCAAGAGACCCAGTACTTC
once	TRBD1	TRBJ2-2	TRBV5-5	CASSSTTGDTGELFF	TGTGCCAGCAGCTCGACAACAGGGGACACCGGGGAGCTGTTTTTT
NA	TRBD1	TRBJ2-5	TRBV11-2	CASSETGSTLGTQYF	TGTGCCAGCAGCGAGACAGGGAGCACCTTAGGGACCCAGTACTTC
NA	TRBD2	TRBJ2-7	TRBV9	CASGEGSYEQYF	TGTGCCAGTGGGGAGGGGAGCTACGAGCAGTACTTC
NA	TRBD2	TRBJ2-1	TRBV5-1	CASSLPASGVPVANEQFF	TGCGCCAGCAGCCTGCCGGCGAGCGGGGTCCCTGTTGCCAATGAGCAGTTCTTC
NA	NA	TRBJ1-1	TRBV4-1	CASSQDFRAGSTEAFF	TGCGCCAGCAGCCAAGATTTCAGGGCGGGAAGCACTGAAGCTTTCTTT
NA	NA	TRBJ1-3	TRBV10-3	CAISDGVVSGNTIYF	TGTGCCATCAGTGACGGGGTCGTCTCTGGAAACACCATATATTTT
NA	NA	TRBJ1-4	TRBV7-2	CASSLLGGTTNEKLFF	TGTGCCAGCAGCTTACTAGGCGGAACAACTAATGAAAAACTGTTTTTT
NA	NA	TRBJ1-1	TRBV11-2	CASSLTGFGGRAFF	TGTGCCAGCAGCTTAACGGGTTTCGGGGGGCGAGCTTTCTTT
NA	TRBD1	TRBJ1-2	TRBV14	CASSTNRGGGYTF	TGTGCCAGCAGCACGAACAGGGGGGGAGGCTACACCTTC
NA	NA	TRBJ1-2	TRBV2	CASNPDSSYGYTF	TGTGCCAGCAACCCCGACAGTTCCTATGGCTACACCTTC